The rows below give T cell receptor beta chains drawn from one sample of a study of blood T cells in healthy people across ages. TCRdb redid the calling of the 5' RACE reads with MiXCR, one entry per CDR3 protein. The data show 1.5 million to 2 million distinct CDR3 sequences, roughly two fifths seen once. Sequencing was done on a sample of blood. The receptors were sampled from a human donor in good health. Each CDR3 is given with its conserved first and last residue. The D gene is left open where the match is weak. A row's size may be missing; if present it is once, few, many or a size class.

TRBV5-1	NA	TRBJ2-3	NA	CASSIGLSSADTQYF	TGCGCCAGCAGCATTGGGCTCTCCAGCGCAGATACGCAGTATTTT
TRBV7-2	few	TRBJ1-2	TRBD1	CASSAGTGSHYTF	TGTGCCAGCAGCGCCGGGACAGGGAGTCACTACACCTTC
TRBV27	NA	TRBJ1-2	NA	CASSLLPAYYGYTF	TGTGCCAGCAGTTTACTCCCGGCGTACTATGGCTACACCTTC
TRBV4-3	NA	TRBJ2-4	TRBD1	CASSQGHSDRGEQDF	TGCGCCAGCAGCCAAGGCCATTCGGACAGGGGCGAGCAGGACTTC
TRBV5-6	few	TRBJ2-7	NA	CASGLQGSSYEQYF	TGTGCCAGCGGTCTTCAGGGATCCTCCTACGAGCAGTACTTC
TRBV7-2	few	TRBJ1-6	NA	CASSAGDLLHF	TGTGCCAGCAGCGCGGGGGACTTACTCCACTTT
TRBV7-2	NA	TRBJ1-5	NA	CASGLDPGLGNQPQHF	TGTGCCAGCGGCTTAGATCCGGGACTAGGCAATCAGCCCCAGCATTTT
TRBV6-2/TRBV6-3	NA	TRBJ1-2	NA	CASSSEGETNYGYTF	TGTGCCAGCAGTTCGGAAGGGGAAACTAACTATGGCTACACCTTC
TRBV6-2/TRBV6-3	few	TRBJ2-7	NA	CASSYGLRGEQYF	TGTGCCAGCAGTTACGGGCTTCGGGGCGAGCAGTACTTC
TRBV20-1	few	TRBJ1-4	NA	CSAGPWPSTNEKLFF	TGCAGTGCCGGACCTTGGCCCTCAACTAATGAAAAACTGTTTTTT
TRBV10-3	NA	TRBJ2-5	TRBD2	CAISDPSGGRGETQYF	TGTGCCATCAGTGACCCCAGCGGGGGCCGCGGAGAGACCCAGTACTTC
TRBV3-1	NA	TRBJ2-3	NA	CASSQAPGVDTQYF	TGTGCCAGCAGCCAAGCACCGGGGGTAGATACGCAGTATTTT
TRBV12-3/TRBV12-4	NA	TRBJ1-2	NA	CASSLAGGAEGYTF	TGTGCCAGCAGTTTAGCTGGGGGGGCGGAAGGCTACACCTTC
TRBV20-1	NA	TRBJ1-2	NA	CSATGGDQENYGYTF	TGCAGTGCTACGGGTGGGGATCAAGAAAACTATGGCTACACCTTC
TRBV5-1	NA	TRBJ2-7	NA	CASSFGAGVGAYEQYF	TGCGCCAGCAGCTTTGGGGCAGGGGTAGGGGCCTACGAGCAGTACTTC
TRBV12-3/TRBV12-4	NA	TRBJ2-7	TRBD1	CASSLSRGLLSYEQYF	TGTGCCAGCAGTTTATCTAGGGGGCTACTCTCCTACGAGCAGTACTTC
TRBV6-1	NA	TRBJ1-5	NA	CASSETAEVQPQHF	TGTGCCAGCAGTGAAACCGCGGAGGTCCAGCCCCAGCATTTT
TRBV12-3/TRBV12-4	NA	TRBJ2-4	NA	CASSLRTLAKNIQYF	TGTGCCAGCAGCCTACGTACTCTAGCCAAAAACATTCAGTACTTC
TRBV6-5	NA	TRBJ2-7	NA	CASSWWTKAYEQYF	TGTGCCAGCAGTTGGTGGACAAAGGCCTACGAGCAGTACTTC
TRBV20-1	NA	TRBJ1-2	NA	CMGWGPNYGYTF	TGTATGGGTTGGGGCCCGAACTATGGCTACACCTTC
TRBV30	NA	TRBJ2-2	NA	CAWSQGMNTGELFF	TGTGCCTGGAGCCAGGGAATGAACACCGGGGAGCTGTTTTTT
TRBV6-2/TRBV6-3	NA	TRBJ2-3	NA	CASRRVGVADTQYF	TGTGCCAGCAGAAGGGTAGGGGTAGCAGATACGCAGTATTTT
TRBV12-3/TRBV12-4	many	TRBJ2-1	NA	CASASGSYNEQFF	TGTGCCAGCGCATCGGGCTCATACAATGAGCAGTTCTTC
TRBV6-6	NA	TRBJ2-7	TRBD2	CASSHGASGNYEQYF	TGTGCCAGCAGCCACGGAGCCAGCGGGAACTACGAGCAGTACTTC
TRBV4-2	few	TRBJ2-3	NA	CASSQPTTGDTQYF	TGTGCCAGCAGCCAACCTACGACGGGAGATACGCAGTATTTT
TRBV24-1	NA	TRBJ2-6	NA	CATSDSGSGANVLTF	TGTGCCACCAGTGACTCAGGCTCTGGGGCCAACGTCCTGACTTTC
TRBV7-2	few	TRBJ1-5	NA	CASRGGPNQPQHF	TGTGCCAGCCGGGGTGGGCCCAATCAGCCCCAGCATTTT
TRBV5-1	NA	TRBJ2-6	NA	CASSREQGPGANVLTF	TGCGCCAGCAGCCGGGAACAGGGCCCTGGGGCCAACGTCCTGACTTTC
TRBV7-2	NA	TRBJ2-6	NA	CASSPWGSSGANVLTF	TGTGCCAGCAGCCCTTGGGGGAGCTCTGGGGCCAACGTCCTGACTTTC
TRBV5-1	NA	TRBJ2-3	TRBD1	CASSSPPGQGRRGTDTQYF	TGCGCCAGCTCCTCACCTCCGGGACAGGGCCGGAGAGGCACAGATACGCAGTATTTT
TRBV25-1	NA	TRBJ2-3	NA	CASSPNLDTDTQYF	TGTGCCAGCAGCCCCAACCTAGACACAGATACGCAGTATTTT
TRBV20-1	few	TRBJ2-3	TRBD2	CSAKDSGGKAGTDTQYF	TGCAGTGCTAAAGATAGCGGGGGAAAGGCTGGCACAGATACGCAGTATTTT
TRBV6-1	NA	TRBJ2-7	TRBD2	CASSDITRVAGSYEQYF	TGTGCCAGCAGTGATATTACGAGGGTAGCGGGGTCCTACGAGCAGTACTTC
TRBV2	NA	TRBJ1-2	NA	CASSEGVVNYGYTF	TGTGCCAGCAGTGAAGGGGTAGTGAACTATGGCTACACCTTC
TRBV12-3/TRBV12-4	NA	TRBJ2-7	NA	CASSLGTVGSYEQYF	TGTGCCAGCAGTTTAGGGACTGTAGGCTCCTACGAGCAGTACTTC
TRBV7-3	NA	TRBJ2-3	NA	CASSLGATTTDTQYF	TGTGCCAGCAGCTTAGGAGCTACCACCACAGATACGCAGTATTTT
TRBV20-1	NA	TRBJ1-5	NA	CSAREQAKDHPQHF	TGCAGTGCTAGAGAACAGGCCAAAGACCACCCCCAGCATTTT
TRBV3-1	NA	TRBJ1-2	NA	CASSQEVVNGYTF	TGTGCCAGCAGCCAAGAGGTCGTGAATGGCTACACCTTC
TRBV5-1	few	TRBJ2-7	NA	CASSLSYSFLGEQYF	TGCGCCAGCAGCTTGAGCTATTCTTTCCTTGGCGAGCAGTACTTC
TRBV3-1	NA	TRBJ1-1	NA	CASSQENRQAFF	TGTGCCAGCAGTCAGGAGAACAGGCAAGCTTTCTTT
TRBV7-9	NA	TRBJ2-1	TRBD1	CASSLDPSGTGGGKQFF	TGTGCCAGCAGCTTAGACCCCTCCGGGACAGGGGGGGGTAAGCAGTTCTTC